A selection of T cell receptor beta chains follows, all from one sample in a study of blood T cell repertoires in COVID-19. Libraries were prepared by immunoSEQ multiplex PCR; TCRdb keeps only in-frame clonotypes and omits some of them. The repertoire includes 210,000 or so clones, 87% of them detected once, and 10% to 11% sits in the top ten. The sequencing input was PBMCs or T cells enriched from blood (not recorded which). The receptors come from a man in his thirties or forties who had recovered from COVID-19. Each CDR3 is given with its conserved first and last residue. The D gene is left open where the match is weak. Size is stated for part of the rows, as once, few or many counts, or as a class when the clone is expanded.

len,v_gene,j_gene,d_gene,abundance,CDR3aa,CDR3nt
14,TRBV7-8,TRBJ1-5,.,.,CASSLVGAGQPQHF,TGTGCCAGCAGCTTAGTAGGCGCGGGCCAGCCCCAGCATTTT
13,TRBV27,TRBJ1-2,.,.,CASSRPAGYGYTF,TGTGCCAGCAGCCGCCCGGCAGGCTATGGCTACACCTTC
14,TRBV5-1,TRBJ2-1,TRBD1,.,CASSSGTAYDEQFF,TGCGCCAGCAGCTCCGGGACAGCCTACGATGAGCAGTTCTTC
16,TRBV10-3,TRBJ2-2,TRBD1,.,CAISERQGAGTGELFF,TGTGCCATCAGTGAGCGCCAGGGGGCCGGCACCGGGGAGCTGTTTTTT
14,TRBV6-5,TRBJ1-5,TRBD1,once,CASSTDRGPWPQHF,TGTGCCAGCAGTACAGACAGGGGACCTTGGCCCCAGCATTTT
14,TRBV19,TRBJ2-2,.,.,CASSIGPYTGELFF,TGTGCCAGTAGTATCGGTCCGTACACCGGGGAGCTGTTTTTT
14,TRBV13,TRBJ2-7,TRBD2,.,CASSLGLVPYEQYF,TGTGCCAGCAGCTTGGGACTAGTTCCCTACGAGCAGTACTTC
17,TRBV27,TRBJ2-7,TRBD2,once,CASSLGTGGMFSYEQYF,TGTGCCAGCAGTTTAGGAACGGGGGGTATGTTCTCCTACGAGCAGTACTTC
15,TRBV11-2,TRBJ2-1,TRBD2,.,CASSLGAGDHYEQFF,TGTGCCAGCAGCTTAGGGGCGGGAGATCACTATGAGCAGTTCTTC
17,TRBV18,TRBJ1-5,.,once,CASSPTVLRESNQPQHF,TGTGCCAGCTCACCCACAGTCCTCAGGGAAAGCAATCAGCCCCAGCATTTT
19,TRBV19,TRBJ1-2,.,once,CASSIGTGPALGPYYGYTF,TGTGCCAGTAGTATAGGTACAGGCCCAGCGCTCGGCCCTTACTATGGCTACACCTTC
15,TRBV7-8,TRBJ2-4,TRBD2,.,CASSRSGGAANIQYF,TGTGCCAGCAGCCGAAGCGGGGGGGCCGCTAACATTCAGTACTTC
12,TRBV29-1,TRBJ1-1,.,.,CSAAQENTEAFF,TGCAGCGCCGCGCAGGAGAACACTGAAGCTTTCTTT
14,TRBV10-3,TRBJ2-5,TRBD1,.,CAISNTGGWETQYF,TGTGCCATCAGCAACACAGGGGGCTGGGAGACCCAGTACTTC
12,TRBV10-1,TRBJ2-7,.,.,CASAEGPREQYF,TGCGCCAGCGCGGAGGGTCCCCGCGAGCAGTACTTC
15,TRBV6-5,TRBJ2-7,TRBD2,few,CASSLKTSGSDEQYF,TGTGCCAGCAGTTTAAAGACTAGCGGGAGCGACGAGCAGTACTTC
14,TRBV5-1,TRBJ2-3,.,.,CASAGGTVTDTQYF,TGCGCCAGCGCCGGCGGGACAGTGACAGATACGCAGTATTTT
15,TRBV5-4,TRBJ2-7,TRBD2,.,CASSFGLASSYEQYF,TGTGCCAGCAGCTTTGGACTAGCTAGCTCCTACGAGCAGTACTTC
13,TRBV25-1,TRBJ2-4,TRBD2,once,CASSLGGENIQYF,TGTGCCAGCAGTTTGGGGGGGGAAAACATTCAGTACTTC
14,TRBV5-1,TRBJ2-7,TRBD2,.,CASSLPGLGYEQYF,TGCGCCAGCAGCTTACCGGGACTAGGCTACGAGCAGTACTTC
16,TRBV15,TRBJ2-7,TRBD1,.,CATSRRTGGSSYEQYF,TGTGCCACCAGCCGGAGGACAGGCGGTAGCTCCTACGAGCAGTACTTC
14,TRBV30,TRBJ1-5,.,.,CAWSVGASGVTQHF,TGTGCCTGGAGTGTAGGGGCCTCGGGAGTGACCCAGCATTTT
16,TRBV4-1,TRBJ2-7,TRBD1,.,CASSPRVGTGPYEQYF,TGCGCCAGCAGCCCCCGGGTAGGGACAGGGCCCTACGAGCAGTACTTC
18,TRBV4-1,TRBJ2-1,.,.,CASSQGFRGTESYNEQFF,TGCGCCAGCAGCCAAGGTTTTAGGGGGACGGAATCCTACAATGAGCAGTTCTTC
15,TRBV5-1,TRBJ2-7,TRBD2,.,CASSFRLAGAYEQYF,TGCGCCAGCAGTTTCCGACTAGCGGGGGCCTACGAGCAGTACTTC
15,TRBV7-9,TRBJ2-7,.,.,CASSLGSGEGYEQYF,TGTGCCAGCAGCTTAGGGTCAGGGGAAGGGTACGAGCAGTACTTC
15,TRBV3-1/TRBV3-2,TRBJ2-2,TRBD1,.,CASSIRDRGAGELFF,TGTGCCAGCAGCATCCGGGACAGGGGAGCCGGGGAGCTGTTTTTT
14,TRBV11-2,TRBJ2-7,TRBD2,.,CASSNGGGRDEQYF,TGTGCCAGCAGCAACGGGGGGGGCCGGGACGAGCAGTACTTC
13,TRBV27,TRBJ1-1,TRBD1,.,CASSWGQGTEAFF,TGTGCCAGCAGTTGGGGACAGGGCACTGAAGCTTTCTTT
16,TRBV5-1,TRBJ1-3,TRBD1,few,CASSPRQGGSGNTIYF,TGCGCCAGCAGCCCGCGACAGGGGGGATCTGGAAACACCATATATTTT
14,TRBV6-5,TRBJ1-5,TRBD1,.,CASSKNPGTVAEHF,TGTGCCAGCAGTAAAAACCCGGGGACAGTGGCGGAGCATTTT
13,TRBV29-1,TRBJ1-1,.,.,CSASSYMNTEAFF,TGCAGCGCATCCAGTTACATGAACACTGAAGCTTTCTTT
14,TRBV5-1,TRBJ2-7,.,.,CASSLAGEGYEQYF,TGCGCCAGCAGCTTGGCGGGAGAGGGCTACGAGCAGTACTTC
15,TRBV7-6,TRBJ2-1,.,.,CASSSSPTEGNEQFF,TGTGCCAGCAGCTCCAGCCCGACAGAAGGGAATGAGCAGTTCTTC
14,TRBV7-8,TRBJ2-7,.,few,CASSLYVEGEKQYF,TGTGCCAGCAGCTTATACGTAGAGGGGGAAAAGCAGTACTTC
14,TRBV21-1,TRBJ2-7,.,once,CASTPGIRSYEQYF,TGTGCCAGCACCCCGGGGATACGGTCCTACGAGCAGTACTTC
17,TRBV9,TRBJ2-1,TRBD2,.,CASSSPREESSYNEQFF,TGTGCCAGCAGCTCCCCTCGGGAGGAGAGCTCCTACAATGAGCAGTTCTTC
15,TRBV11-1,TRBJ2-2,TRBD1,.,CASSHVDRGTGELFF,TGTGCCAGCAGCCACGTGGACAGGGGCACCGGGGAGCTGTTTTTT
13,TRBV7-6,TRBJ2-7,TRBD1,.,CASSLQGAYEQYF,TGTGCCAGCAGCTTACAGGGGGCTTACGAGCAGTACTTC
14,TRBV2,TRBJ1-6,.,.,CASSNNGNNSPLHF,TGTGCCAGCAGTAACAACGGGAACAATTCACCCCTCCACTTT
17,TRBV28,TRBJ2-7,.,.,CASSPDPLGRGIYEQYF,TGTGCCAGCAGCCCCGACCCCCTGGGGAGGGGGATCTACGAGCAGTACTTC
13,TRBV27,TRBJ2-7,.,.,CASSRDWIYEQYF,TGTGCCAGCTCCCGGGACTGGATTTACGAGCAGTACTTC
15,TRBV2,TRBJ1-1,.,.,CASSATRTVNTEAFF,TGTGCCAGCAGTGCCACCCGGACAGTTAACACTGAAGCTTTCTTT